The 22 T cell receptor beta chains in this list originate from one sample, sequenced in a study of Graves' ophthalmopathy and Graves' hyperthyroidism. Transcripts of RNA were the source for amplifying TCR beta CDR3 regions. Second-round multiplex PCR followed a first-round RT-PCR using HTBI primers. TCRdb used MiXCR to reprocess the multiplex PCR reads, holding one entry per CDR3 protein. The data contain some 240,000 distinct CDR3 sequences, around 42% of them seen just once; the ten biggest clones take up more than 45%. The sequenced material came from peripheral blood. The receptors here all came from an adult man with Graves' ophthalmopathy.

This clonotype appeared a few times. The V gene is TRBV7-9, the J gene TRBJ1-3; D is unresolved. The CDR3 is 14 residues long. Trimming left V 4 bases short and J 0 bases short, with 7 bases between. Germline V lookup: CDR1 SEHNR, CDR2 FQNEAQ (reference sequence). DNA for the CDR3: TGTGCCAGCAGCTGGATTCGCTCTGGAAACACCATATATTTT. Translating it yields CASSWIRSGNTIYF.

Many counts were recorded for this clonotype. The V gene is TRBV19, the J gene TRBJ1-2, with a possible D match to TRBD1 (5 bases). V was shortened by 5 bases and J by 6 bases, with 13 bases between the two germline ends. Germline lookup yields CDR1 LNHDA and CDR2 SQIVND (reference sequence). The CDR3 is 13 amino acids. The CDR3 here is CASSPWTSDGYTF. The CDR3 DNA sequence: TGTGCCAGTAGTCCTTGGACATCTGATGGCTACACCTTC.

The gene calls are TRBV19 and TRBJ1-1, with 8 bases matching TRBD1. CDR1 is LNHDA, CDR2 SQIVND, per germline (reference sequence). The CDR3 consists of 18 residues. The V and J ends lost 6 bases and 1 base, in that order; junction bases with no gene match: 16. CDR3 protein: CASSPERQGSLQNTEAFF. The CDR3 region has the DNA TGTGCCAGTAGCCCAGAGAGACAGGGGAGTCTGCAGAACACTGAAGCTTTCTTT.

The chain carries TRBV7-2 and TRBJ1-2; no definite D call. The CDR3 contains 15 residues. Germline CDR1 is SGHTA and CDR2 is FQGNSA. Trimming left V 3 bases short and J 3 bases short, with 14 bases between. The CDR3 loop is CASSFRTVGDYGYTF. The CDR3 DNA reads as TGTGCCAGCAGCTTCCGGACTGTCGGGGACTATGGCTACACCTTC.

The CDR3 nucleotides read TGCAGTGTCGGGCGGGGTTCGGATGGCTACACCTTC. Its protein product is CSVGRGSDGYTF. The rearrangement joins TRBV20-1 to TRBJ1-2, with D hard to call. The germline V and J ends were trimmed by 7 bases and 6 bases, with 15 bases remaining between them. The CDR3 runs 12 residues. CDR1 DFQATT and CDR2 SNEGSKA come from the germline V gene (reference sequence).

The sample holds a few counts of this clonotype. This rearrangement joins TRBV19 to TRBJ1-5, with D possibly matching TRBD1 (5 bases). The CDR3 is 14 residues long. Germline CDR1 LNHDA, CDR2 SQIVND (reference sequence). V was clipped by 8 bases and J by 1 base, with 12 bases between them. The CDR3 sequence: CASRRGDSNQPQHF. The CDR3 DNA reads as TGTGCCAGTCGACGAGGGGACAGCAATCAGCCCCAGCATTTT.

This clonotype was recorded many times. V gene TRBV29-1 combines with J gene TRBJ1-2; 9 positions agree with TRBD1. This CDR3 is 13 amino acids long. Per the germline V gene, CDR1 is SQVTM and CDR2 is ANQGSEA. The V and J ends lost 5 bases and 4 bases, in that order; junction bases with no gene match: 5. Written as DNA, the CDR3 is TGCAGCGTTCTAGGACAGGGGTCCTATGGCTACACCTTC. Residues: CSVLGQGSYGYTF. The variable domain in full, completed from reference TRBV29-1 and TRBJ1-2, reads SAVISQKPSRDICQRGTSLTIQCQVDSQVTMMFWYRQQPGQSLTLIATANQGSEATYESGFVIDKFPISRPNLTFSTLTVSNMSPEDSSIYLCSVLGQGSYGYTFGSGTRLTVV.

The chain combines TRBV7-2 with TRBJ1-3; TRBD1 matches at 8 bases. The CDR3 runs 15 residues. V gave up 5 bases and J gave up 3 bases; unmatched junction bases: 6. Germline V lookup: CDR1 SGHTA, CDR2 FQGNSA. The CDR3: CASSMGQDLGNTIYF. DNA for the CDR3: TGTGCCAGCAGCATGGGACAGGACCTTGGAAACACCATATATTTT.

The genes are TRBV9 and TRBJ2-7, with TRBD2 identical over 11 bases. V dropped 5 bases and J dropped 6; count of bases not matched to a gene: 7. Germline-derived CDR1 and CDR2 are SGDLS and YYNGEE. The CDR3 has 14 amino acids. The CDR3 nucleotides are TGTGCCAGCAGTCCAACTAGCGGGAGTTCCGAGCAGTACTTC. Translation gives CASSPTSGSSEQYF.

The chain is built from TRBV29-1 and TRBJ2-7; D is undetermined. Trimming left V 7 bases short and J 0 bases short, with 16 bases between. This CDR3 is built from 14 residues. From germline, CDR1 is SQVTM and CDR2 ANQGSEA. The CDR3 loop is CSARTEPASYEQYF. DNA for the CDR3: TGCAGCGCCCGGACGGAGCCAGCCTCCTACGAGCAGTACTTC.

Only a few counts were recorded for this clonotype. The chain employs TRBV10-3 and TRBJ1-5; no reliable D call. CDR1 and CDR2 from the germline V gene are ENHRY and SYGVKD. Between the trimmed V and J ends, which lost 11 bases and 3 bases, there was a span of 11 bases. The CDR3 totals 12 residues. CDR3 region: CAPRETNQPQHF. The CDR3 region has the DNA TGTGCCCCGAGAGAAACCAATCAGCCCCAGCATTTT.

This chain's CDR3 is CASSPRGLATEAFF. Here the CDR3 DNA reads TGTGCCAGCAGTCCCAGGGGTTTGGCCACTGAAGCTTTCTTT. The chain is built from TRBV12-3 or TRBV12-4 and TRBJ1-1, with D perhaps matching TRBD1 (6 bases). Trimming left V 5 bases short and J 4 bases short, with 14 bases between. There are 14 residues in the CDR3.

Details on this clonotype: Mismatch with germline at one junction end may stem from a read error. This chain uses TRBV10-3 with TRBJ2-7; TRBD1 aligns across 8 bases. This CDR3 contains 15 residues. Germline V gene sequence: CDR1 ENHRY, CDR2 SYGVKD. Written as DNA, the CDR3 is TGTGCCAGCAGTTACTTCGGGACAGGCGGTGACGAGCAGTACTTC. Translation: CASSYFGTGGDEQYF.

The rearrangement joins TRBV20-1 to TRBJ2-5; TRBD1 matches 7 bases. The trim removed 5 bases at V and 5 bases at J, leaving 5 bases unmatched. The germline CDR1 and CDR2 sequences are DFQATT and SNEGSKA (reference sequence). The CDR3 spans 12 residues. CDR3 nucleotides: TGCAGTGCTGGTCAGGGGGTGGAGACCCAGTACTTC. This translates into CSAGQGVETQYF.

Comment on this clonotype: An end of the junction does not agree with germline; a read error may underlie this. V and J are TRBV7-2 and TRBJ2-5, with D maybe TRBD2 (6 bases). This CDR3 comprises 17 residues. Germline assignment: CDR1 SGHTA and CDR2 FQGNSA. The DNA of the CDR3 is TGTGCCAGCAGCTTGGGTTGGGGCGGGGCGTACCAAGCGACCCAGTACTTC. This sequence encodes CASSLGWGGAYQATQYF.

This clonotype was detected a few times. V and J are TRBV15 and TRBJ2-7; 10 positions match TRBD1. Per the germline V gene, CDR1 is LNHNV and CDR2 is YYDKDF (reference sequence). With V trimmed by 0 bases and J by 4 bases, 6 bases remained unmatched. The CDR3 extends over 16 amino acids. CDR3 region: CATSRDPTGGRYEQYF. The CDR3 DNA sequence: TGTGCCACCAGCAGAGATCCGACAGGGGGCAGGTACGAGCAGTACTTC.

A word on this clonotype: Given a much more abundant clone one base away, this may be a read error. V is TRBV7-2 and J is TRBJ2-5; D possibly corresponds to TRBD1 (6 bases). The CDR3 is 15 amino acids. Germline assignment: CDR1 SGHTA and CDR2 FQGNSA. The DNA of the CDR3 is TGTGCCAGCGGCTTACAGCAGGGGCAATGGGAGACCCAGTACTTC. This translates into CASGLQQGQWETQYF.

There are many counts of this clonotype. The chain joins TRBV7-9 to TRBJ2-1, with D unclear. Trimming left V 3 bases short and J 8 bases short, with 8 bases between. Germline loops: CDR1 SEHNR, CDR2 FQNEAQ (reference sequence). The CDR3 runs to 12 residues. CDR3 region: CASSFLGHEQFF. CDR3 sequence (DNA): TGTGCCAGCAGCTTCTTGGGCCATGAGCAGTTCTTC.

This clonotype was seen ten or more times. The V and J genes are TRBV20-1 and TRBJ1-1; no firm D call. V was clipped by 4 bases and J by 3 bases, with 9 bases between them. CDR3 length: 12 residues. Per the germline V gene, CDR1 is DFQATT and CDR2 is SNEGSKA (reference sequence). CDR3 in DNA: TGCAGTGCTACAAGGTCCTACACTGAAGCTTTCTTT. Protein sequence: CSATRSYTEAFF.

CDR3: CASSELAGVGNTEAFF. The CDR3 nucleotides are TGTGCCAGCAGTGAATTAGCAGGGGTGGGGAACACTGAAGCTTTCTTT. The J gene is TRBJ1-1, the V gene TRBV25-1; TRBD1 is a possible D gene (6 bases). The V end lost 1 base, the J end lost 1 base, and 13 bases lay between the germline ends. The CDR3 is made up of 16 amino acids. In germline, CDR1 is MGHDK, CDR2 SYGVNS.

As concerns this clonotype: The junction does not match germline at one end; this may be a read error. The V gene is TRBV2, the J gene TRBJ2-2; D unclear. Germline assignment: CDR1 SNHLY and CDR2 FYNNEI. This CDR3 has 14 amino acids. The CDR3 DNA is TGTGCCGGCAGTGCCGGCAGTAACACCGGGGAGCTGTTTTTT. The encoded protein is CAGSAGSNTGELFF. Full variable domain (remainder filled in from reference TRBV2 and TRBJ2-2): EPEVTQTPSHQVTQMGQEVILRCVPISNHLYFYWYRQILGQKVEFLVSFYNNEISEKSEIFDDQFSVERPDGSNFTLKIRSTKLEDSAMYFCAGSAGSNTGELFFGEGSRLTVL.

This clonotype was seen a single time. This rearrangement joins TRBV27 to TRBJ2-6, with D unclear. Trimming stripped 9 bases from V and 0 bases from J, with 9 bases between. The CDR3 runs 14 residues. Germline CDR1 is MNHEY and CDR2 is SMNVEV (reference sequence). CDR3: CARGRRSGANVLTF. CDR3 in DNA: TGTGCCAGGGGAAGGCGCTCTGGGGCCAACGTCCTGACTTTC.